The 6 T cell receptor beta chains below come from one sample, sequenced in a study of cytomegalovirus exposure and HLA in healthy donors. The PCR had 60 Vbeta and 13 Jbeta primers. TCRdb's copy holds only in-frame clones and misses some; the assay was immunoSEQ multiplex PCR. This sample has 95,000 or so clones; 65% to 90% occur once, and the top ten carry less than 4.5%. The sample consisted of PBMCs. The receptors shown here come from a woman aged 70-85 years in good health and CMV-seropositive.

The chain carries TRBV15 and TRBJ2-5, with D perhaps matching TRBD1 (5 bases). This CDR3 region has 15 residues. In germline, CDR1 is LNHNV, CDR2 YYDKDF (reference sequence). Trimming shortened V by 0 bases and J by 1 base, and 9 bases separated the two germline ends. CDR3 coding DNA: TGTGCCACCAGCAGAGATACCGACAGCCAAGAGACCCAGTACTTC. This gives the protein CATSRDTDSQETQYF.

Details on this clone: Without the conserved terminal phenylalanine or tryptophan, this CDR3 likely stems from a read error. This rearrangement joins TRBV25-1 to TRBJ2-3, with D tentatively TRBD1 (6 bases). V was cut by 3 bases and J by 2 bases, with 9 bases left in between. This CDR3 has 14 residues. Germline CDR1 is MGHDK and CDR2 is SYGVNS. Written as DNA, the CDR3 is TGTGCCAGCAGTGATGGACAGTCCACAGATACGCAGTATCTT. Amino acid sequence: CASSDGQSTDTQYL.

The chain uses TRBV6-5 and TRBJ2-2, with TRBD2 as a possible D gene (5 bases). Germline V gene data show CDR1 as MNHEY and CDR2 as SVGAGI. The CDR3 contains 12 residues. Trimming cost V 6 bases and J 7 bases, with 9 bases left between them. CDR3 nucleotide sequence: TGTGCCAGCAGATCACGGGGCGGGGAGCTGTTTTTT. Protein product: CASRSRGGELFF.

For the CDR3, the DNA is TGTGCCAGCAGCGTCGAAGGGGCGGGAGATTGGGAGACCCAGTACTTC. It translates to CASSVEGAGDWETQYF. The V gene is TRBV9, the J gene TRBJ2-5; TRBD2 agrees at 7 bases. Unmatched junction bases numbered 12, after V lost 2 bases and J lost 5 bases. The CDR3 contains 16 residues. CDR1 is SGDLS and CDR2 is YYNGEE in the germline V gene.

This sequence joins TRBV15 and TRBJ1-2, with D uncertain. V lost 0 bases and J lost 1, with 6 bases in between. Germline V gives CDR1 LNHNV, CDR2 YYDKDF (reference sequence). This CDR3 spans 14 amino acids. CDR3 in amino acids: CATSRDSGNYGYTF. The CDR3 region has the DNA TGTGCCACCAGCAGAGATTCGGGTAACTATGGCTACACCTTC.

The chain carries TRBV19 and TRBJ2-7; D is unclear. Germline-derived CDR1 and CDR2 are LNHDA and SQIVND (reference sequence). V lost 2 bases and J lost 4, with 9 bases in between. The CDR3 is made up of 13 amino acids. The CDR3 sequence: CASSISYKYEQYF. CDR3 DNA: TGTGCCAGTAGTATATCGTACAAGTACGAGCAGTACTTC.